The 18 T cell receptor beta chains reported below all come from one sample, sequenced in a study of Graves' ophthalmopathy and Graves' hyperthyroidism. The authors amplified TCR beta CDR3 regions from RNA transcripts. An initial RT-PCR round employing HTBI primers preceded a second-round multiplex PCR. One entry per CDR3 protein, called by TCRdb with MiXCR from the multiplex PCR reads. The sample comprises approximately 700,000 distinct CDR3 sequences, under 50% of which are singletons, and 3% to 3.5% rests with the top ten. Material for sequencing was peripheral blood. The receptor source for this set is an adult man with Graves' ophthalmopathy.

DNA of the CDR3: TGTGCCATCAGTGAGTTAACAGTGGATACGCAGTATTTT. Translated, it gives CAISELTVDTQYF. This chain uses TRBV10-3 with TRBJ2-3; D uncertain. V was clipped by 1 base and J by 6 bases, with 8 bases between them. The germline V gene has CDR1 ENHRY and CDR2 SYGVKD. CDR3 size: 13 residues.

This clonotype was recorded at least ten times. The rearrangement links TRBV5-1 to TRBJ2-6; perhaps D is TRBD1 or TRBD2 (5 bases each). Germline CDR1 SGHRS, CDR2 YFSETQ. V shed 4 bases and J shed 4 bases, with 6 bases lying between them. The CDR3 consists of 13 residues. The CDR3 DNA reads as TGCGCCAGCAGCGAGGGGGGGGCCAACGTCCTGACTTTC. Protein sequence: CASSEGGANVLTF.

This clonotype was observed many times. The V gene is TRBV6-5, the J gene TRBJ1-1; maybe TRBD1 (5 bases). Germline V gene lookup returns CDR1 MNHEY and CDR2 SVGAGI. Trimming stripped 0 bases from V and 4 bases from J, with 6 bases between. This CDR3 is built from 13 residues. The CDR3 DNA reads as TGTGCCAGCAGTTACTCCCAGGGCACTGAAGCTTTCTTT. Translating gives CASSYSQGTEAFF.

In its sample, this clonotype was seen a few times. The germline gene is not matched at one end of the junction; a read error may be the cause. The genes are TRBV10-3 and TRBJ1-1; maybe TRBD1 (6 bases). Germline V gene sequence: CDR1 ENHRY, CDR2 SYGVKD. There are 12 residues in the CDR3. In nucleotides, the CDR3 is TGTGCCAGCAGTGATATCAGGGGTGAAGCTTTCTTT. Protein product: CASSDIRGEAFF.

This clonotype was detected many times. The chain recombines TRBV5-1 with TRBJ2-5; tentatively, D is TRBD1 (6 bases). The CDR3 totals 14 residues. The V end lost 3 bases, the J end lost 0 bases, and 9 bases lay between the germline ends. Germline CDR1 reads SGHRS; CDR2 reads YFSETQ. The CDR3 loop is CASSYGTNQETQYF. CDR3 nucleotide sequence: TGCGCCAGCAGCTACGGGACAAACCAAGAGACCCAGTACTTC.

This clonotype came up many times. J is TRBJ1-1 and V is TRBV5-6; unclear D gene. The length of the CDR3 is 13 residues. Germline V gene data show CDR1 as SGHDT and CDR2 as YYEEEE. V lost 0 bases, J lost 8 bases, and 11 bases lay in between. Here the CDR3 DNA reads TGTGCCAGCAGCTTGGAGGCGGCAGCAGAAGCTTTCTTT. This encodes CASSLEAAAEAFF.

This clonotype was recorded many times. V usage is TRBV7-9 and J usage is TRBJ2-5; D possibly corresponds to TRBD2 (5 bases). Trimming took off 0 bases at V and 5 bases at J, with 10 bases between the two ends. The CDR3 runs 14 residues. CDR1 and CDR2 from the germline V gene are SEHNR and FQNEAQ (reference sequence). The CDR3 coding sequence is TGTGCCAGCAGCTTAGCGAGCGGAATCGAGACCCAGTACTTC. Translation gives CASSLASGIETQYF.

The table lists this clonotype with many counts. The CDR3 DNA is TGTGCCAGCAGCCCCTGGGGGGACAGGGAATTAAGCTACGAGCAGTACTTC. As protein: CASSPWGDRELSYEQYF. The gene calls are TRBV7-9 and TRBJ2-7, with 9 bases that match TRBD1. There are 17 residues in the CDR3. The J segment lost 3 bases and the V segment lost 5 bases, leaving 14 bases of the junction unmatched. Per germline, CDR1 SEHNR and CDR2 FQNEAQ (reference sequence).

This clonotype was observed many times. The CDR3 DNA follows: TGTGCCAGCAGCTTGGATCCGGACAGGGACGAGCAGTACTTC. Translating it yields CASSLDPDRDEQYF. The rearrangement uses TRBV7-9 and TRBJ2-7; the match to TRBD1 covers 8 bases. Germline V gene sequence: CDR1 SEHNR, CDR2 FQNEAQ (reference sequence). The CDR3 runs to 14 residues. With V trimmed by 3 bases and J by 5 bases, 6 bases remained unmatched.

This clonotype was detected ten times or more. The rearrangement uses TRBV27 and TRBJ2-7, with D possibly being TRBD1 (5 bases). The CDR3 covers 12 residues. Trimming removed 6 bases from V and 5 bases from J, with 11 bases in between. CDR1 and CDR2 from the germline V gene are MNHEY and SMNVEV (reference sequence). This chain's CDR3 is CASRRGGNEQYF. The DNA for the CDR3 is TGTGCCAGCAGAAGGGGTGGGAACGAGCAGTACTTC.

This clonotype was detected ten times or more. The J gene is TRBJ2-7, the V gene TRBV7-9; TRBD2 matches 7 bases. After removal of 3 bases from V and 4 bases from J, the junction contained 9 bases not matched to a gene. Germline CDR1 and CDR2: SEHNR and FQNEAQ (reference sequence). The length of the CDR3 is 15 residues. Here the CDR3 DNA reads TGTGCCAGCAGCTTGCACGGGGGGTTAGGATACGAGCAGTACTTC. It translates to CASSLHGGLGYEQYF.

The V and J genes are TRBV6-4 and TRBJ2-2; weak D call: TRBD1 (5 bases). The germline V gene encodes CDR1 MRHNA and CDR2 SNTAGT. The V end lost 8 bases, the J end lost 1 base, and 17 bases lay between the germline ends. This CDR3 has 16 residues. CDR3 nucleotides: TGTGCCAGCTCTCTGGACACCAGGAAGAACACCGGGGAGCTGTTTTTT. This translates into CASSLDTRKNTGELFF.

The gene calls are TRBV10-3 and TRBJ2-7; D is ambiguous. Looked up from germline, CDR1 is ENHRY and CDR2 is SYGVKD. V shed 6 bases and J shed 4 bases, with 7 bases lying between them. There are 11 residues in the CDR3. The CDR3, as DNA: TGTGCCATCAGAGGTCGGTACGAGCAGTACTTC. It yields the protein CAIRGRYEQYF.

This clonotype was observed at least ten times. The rearrangement joins TRBV12-3 or TRBV12-4 to TRBJ1-1, with D possibly TRBD1 on 5 matching bases. The CDR3 has 11 amino acids. The V and J ends lost 7 bases and 5 bases respectively, with 8 bases between them. The CDR3 reads CASTWGTEAFF. The CDR3 nucleotides are TGTGCCAGCACCTGGGGGACTGAAGCTTTCTTT.

This clonotype was seen ten or more times. The chain uses TRBV7-9 and TRBJ2-2; D unclear. The V gene lost 2 bases and the J gene lost 6 bases, with 13 bases spanning the gap. The CDR3 has 15 amino acids. CDR1 is SEHNR and CDR2 is FQNEAQ in the germline V gene (reference sequence). CDR3 protein: CASSLLVRSSGELFF. The DNA of the CDR3 is TGTGCCAGCAGCTTACTCGTCCGGTCTTCCGGGGAGCTGTTTTTT. Combining the CDR3 with reference TRBV7-9 and TRBJ2-2 gives the whole variable domain DTGVSQNPRHKITKRGQNVTFRCDPISEHNRLYWYRQTLGQGPEFLTYFQNEAQLEKSRLLSDRFSAERPKGSFSTLEIQRTEQGDSAMYLCASSLLVRSSGELFFGEGSRLTVL.

In regard to this clonotype: This is likely a read error, given that the CDR3 carries no conserved phenylalanine or tryptophan at its end. The chain carries TRBV10-3 and TRBJ2-7; D could derive from TRBD1 or TRBD2 (5 bases each). Germline values: CDR1 ENHRY, CDR2 SYGVKD. The CDR3 sequence is 15 residues long. The chain's CDR3 is CASSEAYGTYYEQYS. CDR3 nucleotides: TGTGCCAGCAGTGAAGCGTACGGGACCTATTACGAGCAGTACTCC.

Comments on this clonotype: It may be a read error: a sequence one base away is much more abundant. The V and J genes are TRBV5-1 and TRBJ2-5; D is unresolved. V was clipped by 0 bases and J by 1 base, with 10 bases between them. CDR1 SGHRS and CDR2 YFSETQ come from the germline V gene. This CDR3 spans 15 amino acids. Here the CDR3 DNA reads TGCGCCAGCAGCTTGGAGGGCAGATCCCAAGAGACCCAGTACTTC. It specifies CASSLEGRSQETQYF.

This sequence joins TRBV7-9 and TRBJ2-7, with 7 bases matching TRBD1. The V segment lost 6 bases and the J segment 3 bases; nucleotides outside the gene matches: 17. The CDR3 is 17 amino acids. CDR1 SEHNR and CDR2 FQNEAQ come from the germline V gene (reference sequence). The CDR3 loop is CASSYSPFGQEFYEQYF. The CDR3 region has the DNA TGTGCCAGCAGTTACTCCCCATTCGGACAGGAATTCTACGAGCAGTACTTC.